This passage covers 12 T cell receptor beta chains from one sample sequenced in a study of T cells in Graves' hyperthyroidism and ophthalmopathy (dated by TCRdb to about 2019). Libraries came from multiplex PCR. The reads were generated on an Illumina HiSeq 2000. The TCR beta CDR3 regions were amplified from RNA transcripts. The TCR CDR3 was subjected to a first round of RT-PCR using the HTBI primer set and the Qiagen OneStep RT-PCR kit. TCRdb handled the public reads itself, with Q25 trimming in fastp and clone calling in MiXCR, and kept productive beta chains. Every CDR3 protein is listed once, alongside the most common genes and DNA of its rows. The sample has about 350,000 distinct CDR3 sequences on record, 15% to 20% of them singletons. The top ten constitute 15% to 18% of the sample. Sequencing input: blood. Receptor source: a middle-aged woman with Graves' ophthalmopathy.

CDR3 amino acids: CASSSARVRELFF. The CDR3 DNA is TGCGCCAGCAGCTCCGCCCGGGTCCGGGAGCTGTTTTTT. The V and J genes are TRBV4-3 and TRBJ2-2; D remains ambiguous. Germline V lookup: CDR1 LGHNA, CDR2 YSLEER. The CDR3 runs 13 residues. Trimming left V 5 bases short and J 9 bases short, with 13 bases between.

This clonotype was observed at least ten times. The rearrangement uses TRBV30 and TRBJ2-7; no firm D call. Germline V gene lookup returns CDR1 GTSNPN and CDR2 SVGIG (reference sequence). The V gene lost 1 base and the J gene lost 3 bases, with 7 bases spanning the gap. The CDR3 consists of 12 residues. For the CDR3, the DNA is TGTGCCTGGAGTGAGGTACTCTACGAGCAGTACTTC. Translating gives CAWSEVLYEQYF.

This clonotype was counted ten times or more. This rearrangement joins TRBV6-1 to TRBJ2-1, with unresolved D. V was cut by 4 bases and J by 4 bases, with 11 bases left in between. CDR3 length equals 14 residues. In germline, CDR1 is MNHNS, CDR2 SASEGT. CDR3 in DNA: TGTGCCAGCAGTGTCTACGGGCCATACAATGAGCAGTTCTTC. Amino acids: CASSVYGPYNEQFF.

This clonotype was observed at least ten times. This chain joins TRBV11-2 and TRBJ2-5; TRBD2 matches 7 bases. Per germline, CDR1 SGHAT and CDR2 FQNNGV. This CDR3 is built from 17 residues. Germline trimming cut 1 base from V and 4 bases from J; bases unmatched to any gene: 12. CDR3 nucleotides: TGTGCCAGCAGCTTAGGGGTTGGCGGGAGCAGCAGAGAGACCCAGTACTTC. Amino acids: CASSLGVGGSSRETQYF.

V is TRBV6-1 and J is TRBJ2-7, with D maybe TRBD2 (6 bases). The germline V gene has CDR1 MNHNS and CDR2 SASEGT. Trimming stripped 6 bases from V and 5 bases from J, with 20 bases between. The CDR3 is 15 amino acids. The CDR3 reads CASRPGGGLGHEQYF. Written as DNA, the CDR3 is TGTGCCAGCAGGCCCGGTGGAGGGTTGGGCCACGAGCAGTACTTC.

This clonotype was detected ten times or more. The V and J genes are TRBV6-1 and TRBJ2-4; D not certain. Germline V gene data show CDR1 as MNHNS and CDR2 as SASEGT. This CDR3 has 14 amino acids. Trimming removed 2 bases at V and 4 bases at J, with 9 bases between. In nucleotides, the CDR3 is TGTGCCAGCAGTGAACAGTGGCAGAAAAACATTCAGTACTTC. This codes for CASSEQWQKNIQYF.

This clonotype was observed once. The chain has TRBV6-5 and TRBJ2-7, with 9 bases aligning to TRBD2. The CDR3 extends over 15 amino acids. Losses at the gene ends were 5 bases for V and 2 bases for J; bases not matched to a gene: 7. Looked up from germline, CDR1 is MNHEY and CDR2 is SVGAGI. The CDR3 loop reads CASSHLLAGTYEQYF. CDR3 in DNA: TGTGCCAGCAGTCACCTCCTAGCGGGAACCTACGAGCAGTACTTC.

This clonotype has more than one count but fewer than ten. The CDR3 here is CASSPSAGGSYEQYF. CDR3 nucleotides: TGCGCCAGCAGCCCTTCAGCGGGAGGCTCCTACGAGCAGTACTTC. The chain couples TRBV4-1 to TRBJ2-7; 9 bases match TRBD2. CDR1 is MGHRA, CDR2 YSYEKL, per germline. This CDR3 is 15 amino acids long. J lost 0 bases, V lost 4 bases, and 4 bases had no gene match.

This rearrangement joins TRBV20-1 to TRBJ1-1, with D uncertain. V was shortened by 6 bases and J by 0 bases, with 14 bases between the two germline ends. The germline V gene has CDR1 DFQATT and CDR2 SNEGSKA (reference sequence). This CDR3 region has 14 residues. In DNA, the CDR3 is TGCAGTGCCCCCGCGACACAGATGAACACTGAAGCTTTCTTT. Protein sequence: CSAPATQMNTEAFF.

This clonotype was seen many times. V and J are TRBV11-1 and TRBJ2-2; D might be TRBD1 or TRBD2, each matching 6 bases. V was pared by 5 bases and J by 0 bases, with 19 bases between. Germline V gene lookup returns CDR1 SGHAT and CDR2 FQDESV (reference sequence). There are 18 residues in the CDR3. This chain's CDR3 is CASSAWRGTESNTGELFF. As DNA, the CDR3 is TGTGCCAGCAGCGCATGGAGGGGGACCGAATCGAACACCGGGGAGCTGTTTTTT.

This clonotype was observed a few times. V and J are TRBV13 and TRBJ1-1; no firm D call. Trimming shortened V by 0 bases and J by 11 bases, and 7 bases separated the two germline ends. Germline V gene sequence: CDR1 PRHDT, CDR2 FYEKMQ (reference sequence). The CDR3 runs to 11 residues. CDR3 in DNA: TGTGCCAGCAGCTTAGGGATGGAGGCTTTCTTT. This encodes CASSLGMEAFF.

This clonotype was picked up many times. This sequence joins TRBV20-1 and TRBJ1-1, with TRBD1 matching over 7 bases. CDR1 is DFQATT, CDR2 SNEGSKA, per germline (reference sequence). V lost 2 bases to trimming and J lost 0 bases; unmatched junction nucleotides: 9. This CDR3 has 16 amino acids. CDR3 nucleotides: TGCAGTGCTAGACGTGGACAGGCCGTCATGAACACTGAAGCTTTCTTT. This gives the protein CSARRGQAVMNTEAFF.